The source of this T cell receptor (beta chain) is a study of shared clonotypes between healthy human individuals (dated by TCRdb to 2018 to 2020). Background for the entire study: The cohort comprised a couple of women and a few men aged 18 to 49 years. Libraries were prepared and TCR repertoires were sequenced by different laboratories using diverse techniques, in order to increase sequencing depth and limit assay-specific biases. Blood TCR repertoires of several healthy adults were deeply sequenced to estimate repertoire size and the extent of clonotype sharing between individuals. Per donor, three plates each were used for CD4 naive and CD4 memory, two for CD8 naive, and one for CD8 memory. Each donor's leukapheresis produced roughly between roughly 0.85 and 9.5 billion PBMCs. What the work shows at the level of the full study, not this receptor alone: Because the study included only a small number of donors, the genetic and exposure-history diversity represented was limited. Compared with non-shared clonotypes, clonotypes shared by all four sorted-subset donors had higher generation probabilities. Sampling was restricted to blood, and TCR repertoires in tissue are likely to differ from TCR repertoires in blood. Across a few donors, roughly 5.4% of naive CD4, 3% to 4% of naive CD8, 2% to 2.5% of memory CD4, and around 0.4% of memory CD8 clonotypes were shared. Incomplete sequencing was indicated by rarefaction of sorted-subset datasets, despite the large sequencing depth. Naive subsets generally had larger estimated clonotype richness than memory subsets did. Pairwise subsampling indicated that sequencing depth was expected to affect the degree of clonotype sharing among donors.

Its CDR3 holds 13 amino acids, cysteine through phenylalanine. Here the CDR3 DNA is all that survives: 39 bases in frame from base 1. V is pruned by 5 bases and J by 4 bases, leaving 4 bases of the junction without a gene match. The germline V gene (reference sequence) yields PRHDT for CDR1 and FYEKMQ for CDR2. The donors were healthy, HIV-negative adults with no recently reported acute infections or vaccinations. Every donor was a Caucasian adult residing in Nashville, Tennessee, USA. Magnetic negative selection was used to enrich CD4+ T cells, after which naive cells were positively selected on CD45RA and the negative fraction became the memory subset. Blood was collected by leukapheresis, and PBMCs were isolated by Ficoll-Histopaque density gradient centrifugation and then cryopreserved in liquid nitrogen vapor phase. Analytical flow cytometry was used to check the purity and quantity of each magnetically sorted T cell population. Each sorted fraction had its genomic DNA isolated and then quantified by UV absorbance on a Nanodrop 2000c.

As for this clone: The target of this receptor is not known. Within one base of it there is no much larger clone, and no base qualities were kept.

Using the deep immunoSEQ assay, TCR CDR3 regions were amplified from genomic DNA by multiplex PCR. Extracted genomic DNA from each cell subset was distributed evenly across all wells of several immunoSEQ 96-well plates, and each plate was treated as a replicate. For sorted subsets, 200 ng of genomic DNA, equivalent to around 31,000 T cell genomes, went into each replicate PCR. The purified libraries were quantified using a Qubit 3.0 fluorometer, sized with a Bioanalyzer 2100, and then quantified again using the KAPA Library Quantification kit. Every immunoSEQ 96-well plate was sequenced on a separate single-read 150-cycle Illumina NextSeq 550 flow cell. The paper's data handling went like this. Because the immunoSEQ output held only junctional sequences and lacked quality scores, the filtering could not match the filtering applied to full-length reads. To assign V/J genes and CDR3, sequences were annotated against IMGT germline references using PyIR, a Python wrapper for IgBLAST v1.9. Reads with weak V/J assignments (E-value above 1e-6), missing CDR3, stop codons, out-of-frame junctions, or ambiguous translated residues were removed. A V3J clonotype was defined by an identical inferred V gene, J gene, and CDR3 amino acid sequence. Percentage overlap between repertoires was calculated by dividing the number of shared unique clonotypes by the size of the smaller repertoire. RTK rarefaction, the Chao1 estimator, and Recon v2.1 estimates of unobserved clonotypes were used to assess repertoire richness. OLGA was used to compute generation probabilities for all TCRbeta clonotypes that the gDNA method yielded from a handful of donors. TCRdb re-hosts the immuneACCESS table, in-frame sequences only. Its copies lack some clones; in the studies checked, an unresolved V gene accounts for under half of them, and the cause for the rest is not known. V and J calls plus clone size are reproduced from that table; the DNA served to infer D and trimming. The sample records approximately 2,300,000 clones, roughly 90% of which are singletons. Approximately 0.39% of the sample rests with the top ten.

The chain is made from TRBV13 and TRBJ1-2; 7 central nucleotides agree with TRBD1. The sequence came from a man between 18 and 29 years old in good health. Some clones in this sample may be carry-over from other donors' samples. The specimen sequenced was naive CD4+ T cells from PBMCs. The cell subset or site label of this sample denotes: CD45RA+ positively selected. The DNA is as follows: TGTGCCAGCAGCCTGGGACAGTTCTATGGCTACACCTTC. The encoded protein is CASSLGQFYGYTF.